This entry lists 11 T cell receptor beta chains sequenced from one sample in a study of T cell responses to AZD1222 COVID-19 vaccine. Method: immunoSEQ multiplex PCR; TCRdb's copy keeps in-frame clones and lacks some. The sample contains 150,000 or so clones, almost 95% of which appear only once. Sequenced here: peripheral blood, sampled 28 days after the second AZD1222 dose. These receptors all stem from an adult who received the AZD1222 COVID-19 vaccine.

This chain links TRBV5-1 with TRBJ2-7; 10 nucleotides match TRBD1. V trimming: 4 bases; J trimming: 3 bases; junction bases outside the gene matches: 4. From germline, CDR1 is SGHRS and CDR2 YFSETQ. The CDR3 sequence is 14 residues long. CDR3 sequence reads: CASSPRTGGYEQYF. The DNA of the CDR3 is TGCGCCAGCAGCCCTCGGACAGGGGGCTACGAGCAGTACTTC.

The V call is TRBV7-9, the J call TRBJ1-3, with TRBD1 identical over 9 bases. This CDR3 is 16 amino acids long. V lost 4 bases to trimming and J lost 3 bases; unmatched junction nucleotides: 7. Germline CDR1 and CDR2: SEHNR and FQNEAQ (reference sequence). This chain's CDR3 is CASSYPGQGGGNTIYF. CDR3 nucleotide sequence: TGTGCCAGCAGCTATCCGGGACAGGGTGGTGGAAACACCATATATTTT.

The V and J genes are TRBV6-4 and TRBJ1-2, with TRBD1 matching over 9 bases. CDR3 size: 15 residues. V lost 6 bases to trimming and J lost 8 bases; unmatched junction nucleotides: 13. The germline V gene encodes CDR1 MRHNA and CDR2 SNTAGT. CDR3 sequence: CASSAGTGPSGGYTF. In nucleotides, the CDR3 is TGTGCCAGCAGCGCCGGGACAGGGCCTTCGGGGGGCTACACCTTC.

The CDR3 here is CASSLRVTGQPQHF. The CDR3, as DNA: TGTGCCAGCAGCCTAAGGGTAACGGGCCAGCCCCAGCATTTT. This chain uses TRBV28 with TRBJ1-5; D remains ambiguous. In germline, CDR1 is MDHEN, CDR2 SYDVKM. Trimming shortened V by 6 bases and J by 7 bases, and 16 bases separated the two germline ends. This CDR3 spans 14 amino acids.

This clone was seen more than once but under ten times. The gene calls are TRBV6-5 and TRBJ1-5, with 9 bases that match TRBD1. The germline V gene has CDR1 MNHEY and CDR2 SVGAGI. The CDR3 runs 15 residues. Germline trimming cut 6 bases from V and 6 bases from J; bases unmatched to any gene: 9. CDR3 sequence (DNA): TGTGCCAGCAGCAGGACAGGGGCTGGAGTTCAGCCCCAGCATTTT. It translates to CASSRTGAGVQPQHF.

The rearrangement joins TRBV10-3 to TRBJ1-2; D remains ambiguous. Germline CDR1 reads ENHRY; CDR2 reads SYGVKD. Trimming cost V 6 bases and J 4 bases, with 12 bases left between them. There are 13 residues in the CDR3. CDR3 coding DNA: TGTGCCATCAGGCCACTGGCCGGCTATGGCTACACCTTC. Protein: CAIRPLAGYGYTF.

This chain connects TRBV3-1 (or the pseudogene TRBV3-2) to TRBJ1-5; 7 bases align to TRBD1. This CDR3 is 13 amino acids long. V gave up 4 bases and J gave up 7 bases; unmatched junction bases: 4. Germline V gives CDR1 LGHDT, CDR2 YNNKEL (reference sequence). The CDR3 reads CASSRQGNQPQHF. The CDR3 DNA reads TGTGCCAGCAGCCGACAGGGAAACCAGCCCCAGCATTTT.

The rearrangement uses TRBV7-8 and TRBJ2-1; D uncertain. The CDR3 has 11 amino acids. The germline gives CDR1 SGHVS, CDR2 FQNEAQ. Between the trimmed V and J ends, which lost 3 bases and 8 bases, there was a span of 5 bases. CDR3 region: CASSFLDEQFF. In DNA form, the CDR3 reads TGTGCCAGCAGCTTTTTGGATGAGCAGTTCTTC.

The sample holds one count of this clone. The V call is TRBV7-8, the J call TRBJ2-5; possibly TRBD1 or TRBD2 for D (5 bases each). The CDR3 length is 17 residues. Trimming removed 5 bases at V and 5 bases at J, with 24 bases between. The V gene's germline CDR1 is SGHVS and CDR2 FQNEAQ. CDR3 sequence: CASSISGLRAWGETQYF. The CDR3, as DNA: TGTGCCAGCAGCATTAGTGGTTTGCGGGCCTGGGGGGAGACCCAGTACTTC. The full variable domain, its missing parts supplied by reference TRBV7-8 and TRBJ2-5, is GAGVSQSPRYKVAKRGQDVALRCDPISGHVSLFWYQQALGQGPEFLTYFQNEAQLDKSGLPSDRFFAERPEGSVSTLKIQRTQQEDSAVYLCASSISGLRAWGETQYFGPGTRLLVL.

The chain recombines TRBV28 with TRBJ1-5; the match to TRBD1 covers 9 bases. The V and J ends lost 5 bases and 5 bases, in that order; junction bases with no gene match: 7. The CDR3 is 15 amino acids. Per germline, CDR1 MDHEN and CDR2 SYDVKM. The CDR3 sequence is CASSGHRGRDQPQHF. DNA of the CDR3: TGTGCCAGCAGTGGCCACAGGGGGCGGGATCAGCCCCAGCATTTT.

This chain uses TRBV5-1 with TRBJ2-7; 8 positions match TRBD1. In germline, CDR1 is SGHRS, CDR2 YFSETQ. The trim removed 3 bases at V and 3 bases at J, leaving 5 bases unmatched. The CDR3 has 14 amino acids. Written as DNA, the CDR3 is TGCGCCAGCAGCTCCTCCGGGACAGGCTACGAGCAGTACTTC. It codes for CASSSSGTGYEQYF. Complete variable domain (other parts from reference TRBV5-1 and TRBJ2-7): KAGVTQTPRYLIKTRGQQVTLSCSPISGHRSVSWYQQTPGQGLQFLFEYFSETQRNKGNFPGRFSGRQFSNSRSEMNVSTLELGDSALYLCASSSSGTGYEQYFGPGTRLTVT.